These 10 T cell receptor beta chains were all obtained from the same sample, sequenced in a study of Ad26.COV2.S vaccination and SARS-CoV-2 variants. Sequencing used immunoSEQ multiplex PCR; TCRdb keeps in-frame clones, though not all of them. The sample contains roughly 400,000 clones, 90% of which appear only once. Noted treatment: 15 to 20 received Ad26.COV2.S at low or high dose, single or two shots; 5 received placebo; per-sample allocation not given. Specimen acquisition occurred on day 63 following the initial vaccine or placebo injection. The material was peripheral blood, obtained in a trial of Ad26.COV2.S vaccine versus placebo. These receptors were obtained from a person aged 18-65 years who received the Ad26.COV2.S COVID-19 vaccine or a placebo.

The rearrangement uses TRBV7-9 and TRBJ1-1; 7 positions agree with TRBD1. CDR1 is SEHNR, CDR2 FQNEAQ, per germline (reference sequence). CDR3 length equals 15 residues. V lost 4 bases, J lost 0 bases, and 5 bases stayed unmatched. The DNA of the CDR3 is TGTGCCAGCAGCTACTTACAGGGGCTGAACACTGAAGCTTTCTTT. Residues: CASSYLQGLNTEAFF.

V usage is TRBV7-9 and J usage is TRBJ1-4; D ambiguous. The V and J ends lost 11 bases and 2 bases respectively, with 12 bases between them. This CDR3 has 13 amino acids. CDR1 is SEHNR and CDR2 is FQNEAQ in the germline V gene (reference sequence). CDR3: CAGSAGTNEKLFF. DNA for the CDR3: TGTGCCGGAAGCGCGGGGACTAATGAAAAACTGTTTTTT. The full variable domain, rest sourced from reference TRBV7-9 and TRBJ1-4, is DTGVSQNPRHKITKRGQNVTFRCDPISEHNRLYWYRQTLGQGPEFLTYFQNEAQLEKSRLLSDRFSAERPKGSFSTLEIQRTEQGDSAMYLCAGSAGTNEKLFFGSGTQLSVL.

V gene TRBV19 combines with J gene TRBJ2-4, with TRBD2 matching over 8 bases. Germline lookup yields CDR1 LNHDA and CDR2 SQIVND (reference sequence). V trimming: 2 bases; J trimming: 6 bases; junction bases outside the gene matches: 9. The CDR3 is 16 residues long. Here the CDR3 DNA reads TGTGCCAGTAGTATATTGGCGGGAGGCGTGGGAAACATTCAGTACTTC. This translates into CASSILAGGVGNIQYF. Together with reference TRBV19 and TRBJ2-4, the CDR3 gives the full variable domain: DGGITQSPKYLFRKEGQNVTLSCEQNLNHDAMYWYRQDPGQGLRLIYYSQIVNDFQKGDIAEGYSVSREKKESFPLTVTSAQKNPTAFYLCASSILAGGVGNIQYFGAGTRLSVL.

This chain links TRBV18 with TRBJ2-2, with 11 positions matching TRBD1. The CDR3 totals 17 residues. Germline V gene data show CDR1 as KGHSH and CDR2 as LQKENI. V shed 4 bases, J shed 2 bases, and the junction held 6 bases outside the gene matches. This CDR3 reads CASSRTGQGANTGELFF. The CDR3 DNA sequence: TGTGCCAGCTCACGGACCGGACAGGGGGCCAACACCGGGGAGCTGTTTTTT.

CDR3 bases: TGTGCTAGTGGTTTGGTCCCGGACAGGGGGCGAACTGGGGCCAACGTCCTGACTTTC. Protein: CASGLVPDRGRTGANVLTF. The V and J genes are TRBV12-5 and TRBJ2-6; TRBD1 aligns across 11 bases. J lost 2 bases, V lost 0 bases, and 6 bases had no gene match. Germline values: CDR1 LGHNT, CDR2 FRNRAP. The CDR3 spans 19 residues.

The chain recombines TRBV27 with TRBJ2-7, with a weak D call TRBD2 (5 bases). The germline V gene has CDR1 MNHEY and CDR2 SMNVEV (reference sequence). V dropped 3 bases and J dropped 5 bases, with 11 bases sitting between them. The CDR3 extends over 13 amino acids. The CDR3 sequence is CASSFLTRDEQYF. The DNA for the CDR3 is TGTGCCAGCAGTTTCCTCACTAGGGACGAGCAGTACTTC.

The J gene is TRBJ2-7, the V gene TRBV5-1; D assignment may be TRBD1 or TRBD2 (6 bases each). V was clipped by 2 bases and J by 1 base, with 10 bases between them. The CDR3 runs 14 residues. Germline values: CDR1 SGHRS, CDR2 YFSETQ. The CDR3 loop is CASSFGGGSYEQYF. The CDR3 DNA sequence: TGCGCCAGCAGCTTCGGAGGGGGGTCCTACGAGCAGTACTTC.

V gene TRBV4-3 combines with J gene TRBJ2-7; D is unresolved. Trimming shortened V by 4 bases and J by 6 bases, and 16 bases separated the two germline ends. Germline V gives CDR1 LGHNA, CDR2 YSLEER. This CDR3 comprises 14 residues. CDR3 DNA: TGCGCCAGCAGCCTAGCTTACCAAGACTCCGAGCAGTACTTC. Translated, it gives CASSLAYQDSEQYF.

The chain employs TRBV6-5 and TRBJ1-5; no clear D gene. Germline V gene lookup returns CDR1 MNHEY and CDR2 SVGAGI. Deletions cut 7 bases from V and 1 base from J, with 14 bases between. The CDR3 consists of 15 residues. CDR3 nucleotides: TGTGCCAGCACCCTAGGCCCCGAGAGCAATCAGCCCCAGCATTTT. Encoded protein: CASTLGPESNQPQHF.

The chain joins TRBV7-9 to TRBJ1-4, with no clear D. The CDR3 loop spans 18 amino acids. Between the trimmed V and J ends, which lost 5 bases and 0 bases, there was a span of 19 bases. Germline-derived CDR1 and CDR2 are SEHNR and FQNEAQ (reference sequence). The CDR3 is CASSDIGWGRPTNEKLFF. The CDR3 DNA is TGTGCCAGCAGCGACATAGGGTGGGGAAGGCCAACTAATGAAAAACTGTTTTTT.